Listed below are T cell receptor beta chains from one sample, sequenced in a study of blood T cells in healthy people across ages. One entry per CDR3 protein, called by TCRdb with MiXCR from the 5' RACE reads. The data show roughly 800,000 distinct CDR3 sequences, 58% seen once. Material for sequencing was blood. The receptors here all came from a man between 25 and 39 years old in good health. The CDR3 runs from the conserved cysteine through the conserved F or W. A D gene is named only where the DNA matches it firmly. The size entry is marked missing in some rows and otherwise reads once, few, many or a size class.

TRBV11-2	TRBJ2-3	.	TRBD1	TGTGCCAGCAGCTTAGGGATTCGGGACAGGGCTAAGGGGTTCACCACAGATACGCAGTATTTT	CASSLGIRDRAKGFTTDTQYF
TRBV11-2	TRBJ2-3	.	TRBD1	TGTGCCAGCAGTACGACAGGGGTTAGCACAGATACGCAGTATTTT	CASSTTGVSTDTQYF
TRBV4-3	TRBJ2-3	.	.	TGCGCCAGCAGCCAAGAGCGGTCAGATACGCAGTATTTT	CASSQERSDTQYF
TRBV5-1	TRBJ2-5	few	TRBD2	TGCGCCAGCAGCTTGTTCGGGAGGAACGAAGAGACCCAGTACTTC	CASSLFGRNEETQYF
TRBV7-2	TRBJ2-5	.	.	TGTGCCAGCAGCTTAGACCAGCAAGAGACCCAGTACTTC	CASSLDQQETQYF
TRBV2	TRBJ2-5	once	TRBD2	TGTGCCAGCGAAGAGGGGCGGGACTACCGGTACCAAGAGACCCAGTACTTC	CASEEGRDYRYQETQYF
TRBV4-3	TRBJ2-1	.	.	TGCGCCAGCAGCCCCGGGGGCGAAGAGCAGTTCTTC	CASSPGGEEQFF
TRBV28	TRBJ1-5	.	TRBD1	TGTGCCAGCAGTCAAGACAGGGCTAGGAATCAGCCCCAGCATTTT	CASSQDRARNQPQHF
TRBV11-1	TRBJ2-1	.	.	TGTGCCAGCAGCCTCGTGGCTGGGGGCCCAAATGAGCAGTTCTTC	CASSLVAGGPNEQFF
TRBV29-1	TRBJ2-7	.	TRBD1	TGCAGCGTTCGAGGTGGGGACAGGGCGCGCGAGCAGTACTTC	CSVRGGDRAREQYF
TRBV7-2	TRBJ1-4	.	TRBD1	TGTGCCAGCAGTCCCCCCGGGACAGGGGAAGGAAAACTGTTTTTT	CASSPPGTGEGKLFF
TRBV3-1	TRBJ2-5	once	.	TGTGCCAGCAGCCAAGACCTCACTAGTAGGAGGCGAATCCAAGAGACCAAGTACTTC	CASSQDLTSRRRIQETKYF
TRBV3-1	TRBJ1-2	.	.	TGTGCCAGCAGCCATGGGCGGGGCTATGGCTACACCTTC	CASSHGRGYGYTF
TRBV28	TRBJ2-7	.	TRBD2	TGTGCCAGCAGTCGAGGGACTAGCGAGCGATCCGAGCAGTACTTC	CASSRGTSERSEQYF
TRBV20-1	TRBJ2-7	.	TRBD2	TGCAGTGGGGAAGTACCTAGCGGTGCCTACGAGCAGTACTTC	CSGEVPSGAYEQYF
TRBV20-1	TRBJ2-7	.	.	TGCAGTGCTAGACAGGAGGCGAACAATGAGCAGTACTTC	CSARQEANNEQYF
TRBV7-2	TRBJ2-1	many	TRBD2	TGTGCCAGCAGCTTAGGCGGCGGGAGGGCCATTGAGCAGTTCTTC	CASSLGGGRAIEQFF
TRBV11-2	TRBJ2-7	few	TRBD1	TGTGCCAGCAGCTTGGACAGGGCCTACTACGAGCAGTACTTC	CASSLDRAYYEQYF
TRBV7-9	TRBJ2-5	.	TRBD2	TGTGCCAGCAGCCGACCATTGGTAGTGGCGGGACTAGCGGAAGAGACCCAGTACTTC	CASSRPLVVAGLAEETQYF
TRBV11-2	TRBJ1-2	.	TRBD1	TGTGCCAGCAGCCGGGACAGCCTCACCCCTTCAACCTATGGCTACACCTTC	CASSRDSLTPSTYGYTF
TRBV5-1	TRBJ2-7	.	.	TGCGCCAGCAGCTTGGACGGGGCAGGAACCTACGAGCAGTACTTC	CASSLDGAGTYEQYF
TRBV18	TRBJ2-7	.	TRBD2	TGTGCCAGCTCTCAGGGACTAGCGGGAATTGAGCAGTACTTC	CASSQGLAGIEQYF
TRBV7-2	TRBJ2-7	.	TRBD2	TGTGCCAGCAGCTTAGCTAGTAGCGGGGTCTACGAGCAGTACTTC	CASSLASSGVYEQYF
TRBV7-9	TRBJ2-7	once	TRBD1	TGTGCCAGCAGCCCAAGGACAGGGGAGGGCTACGAGCAGTACTTC	CASSPRTGEGYEQYF
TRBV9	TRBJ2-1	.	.	TGTGCCAGCAGCACCACGGGGCGCCCGAGATACGATGAGCAGTTCTTC	CASSTTGRPRYDEQFF
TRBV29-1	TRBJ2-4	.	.	TGCAGCGTGTGTGGCTCTAAAAACATTCAGTACTTC	CSVCGSKNIQYF
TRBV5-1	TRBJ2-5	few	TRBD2	TGCGCCAGCAGCTTGGTGCCTAGCGGGAAAGAGACCCAGTACTTC	CASSLVPSGKETQYF
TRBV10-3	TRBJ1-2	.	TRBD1	TGTGCCATCAGGGCCTACTTACAGGGGGCGGACAACTATGGCTACACCTTC	CAIRAYLQGADNYGYTF
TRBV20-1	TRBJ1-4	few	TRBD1	TGCAGTGCCGAAGAATCGACAGGGGCGAATGAAAAACTGTTTTTT	CSAEESTGANEKLFF
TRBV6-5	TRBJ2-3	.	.	TGTGCCAGCAGTTACGAGACAGCGGCCACTAGCACAGATACGCAGTATTTT	CASSYETAATSTDTQYF
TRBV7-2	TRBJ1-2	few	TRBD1	TGTGCCAGCAGCTTAGACAGGGGGGATGGCTACACCTTC	CASSLDRGDGYTF
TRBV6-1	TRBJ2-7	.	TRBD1	TGTGCCAGCAGTGCCCCAGGGGGATATGGCTACGAGCAGTACTTC	CASSAPGGYGYEQYF
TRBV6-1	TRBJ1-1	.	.	TGTGCCAGCAGACCTTATGGACAGAATGGGAATGGGGGCACTGAAGCTTTCTTT	CASRPYGQNGNGGTEAFF
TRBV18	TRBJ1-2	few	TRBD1	TGTGCCAGCTCGCCGACAGGGGAGAACTATGGCTACACCTTC	CASSPTGENYGYTF
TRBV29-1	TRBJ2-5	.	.	TGCAGCGTTGAAAGCCCCGGCGGGCAGTACTTC	CSVESPGGQYF
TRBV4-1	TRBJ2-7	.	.	TGCGCCAGCAGCCAACTAGCAGGGCGTCCGTACGAGCAGTACTTC	CASSQLAGRPYEQYF
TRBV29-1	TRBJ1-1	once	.	TGCAGCGCCGGGGTTGGGGGGGGTGAAGCTTTCTTT	CSAGVGGGEAFF
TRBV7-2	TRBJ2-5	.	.	TGTGCCAGCAGCTTGGAACCTAAGTCCGGGCAGTACTTC	CASSLEPKSGQYF
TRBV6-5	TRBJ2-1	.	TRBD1	TGTGCCGTTACCGGGACAGGTCCTAGCGATGAGCAGTTCTTC	CAVTGTGPSDEQFF
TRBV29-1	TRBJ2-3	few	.	TGCAGCGTTGAAGTCTGGACTGCTCGTGTGACCACAGATACGCAGTATTTT	CSVEVWTARVTTDTQYF
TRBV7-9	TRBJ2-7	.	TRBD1	TGTGCCAGCAGCCCAGGGACAGGGGGCCCCTACGAGCAGTACTTC	CASSPGTGGPYEQYF
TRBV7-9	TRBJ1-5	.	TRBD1	TGTGCCAGCAGCCCAACCGGGACAGGGGGCGAGCCCCAGCATTTT	CASSPTGTGGEPQHF
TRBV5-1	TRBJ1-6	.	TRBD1	TGCGCCAGCAGCGGGAAGGGGGCTGATTCACCCCTCCACTTT	CASSGKGADSPLHF
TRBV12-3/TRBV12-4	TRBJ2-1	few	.	TGTGCCAGCAGTCCGAACATGGCGCAGTTCTTC	CASSPNMAQFF
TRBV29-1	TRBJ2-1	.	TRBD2	TGCAGCGTCGGAGGGACTAGCGGGCTCAATGAGCAGTTCTTC	CSVGGTSGLNEQFF
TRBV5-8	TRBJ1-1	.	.	TGTGCCAGCAGCCTTAGGGGCATGAACACTGAAGCTTTCTTT	CASSLRGMNTEAFF
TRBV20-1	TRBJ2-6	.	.	TGCAGTGTGGCGCCCAGGTTAGGGGCCAACGTCCTGACTTTC	CSVAPRLGANVLTF
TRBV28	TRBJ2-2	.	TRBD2	TGTGCCAGCAGTTCGACCGGGACTAGCGGTCCCCTGGGCACCGGGGAGCTGTTTTTT	CASSSTGTSGPLGTGELFF
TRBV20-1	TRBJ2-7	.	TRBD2	TGCAGTGCTAGAGGACTAGCGGGCCTCTCGACGTCCTACGAGCAGTACTTC	CSARGLAGLSTSYEQYF
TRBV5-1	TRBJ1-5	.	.	TGCGCCAGCAGCTTTGCGGGGGGCCCAGGCTTGCCCCAGCATTTT	CASSFAGGPGLPQHF
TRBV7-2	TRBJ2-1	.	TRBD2	TGTGCCAGCAGCCCCCCCGGGACTACGTACAATGAGCAGTTCTTC	CASSPPGTTYNEQFF
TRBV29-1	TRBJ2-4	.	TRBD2	TGCAGCGTCGGACTAGCGGCATTCGGGGAGCAGTACTTC	CSVGLAAFGEQYF
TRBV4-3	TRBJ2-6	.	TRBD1	TGCGCCAGCCCTTGGACAGGGGAGATACTCTCTGGGGCCAACGTCCTGACTTTC	CASPWTGEILSGANVLTF
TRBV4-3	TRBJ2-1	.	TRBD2	TGCGCCAGCAGCCAAAATCCCCTGACTAGCGGGAGGTTGAGGAATGAGCAGTTCTTC	CASSQNPLTSGRLRNEQFF
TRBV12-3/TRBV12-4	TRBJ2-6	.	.	TGTGCCAGCAGTTTAGCCCGGGGTGTCTCTGGGGCCAACGTCCTGACTTTC	CASSLARGVSGANVLTF
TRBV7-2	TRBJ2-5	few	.	TGTGCCAGCAGCCCGTGGGGTGAGCCACAAGAGACCCAGTACTTC	CASSPWGEPQETQYF
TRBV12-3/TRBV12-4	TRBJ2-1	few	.	TGTGCCAGCAGTTTCAGGGTGGAGCAGTTCTTC	CASSFRVEQFF
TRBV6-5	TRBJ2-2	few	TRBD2	TGTGCCAGCAGAAAAAAGGGACTAGCGGGAACCGGGGAGCTGTTTTTT	CASRKKGLAGTGELFF
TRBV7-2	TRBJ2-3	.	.	TGTGCCAGCAGCCGGCCGCAGACAGATACGCAGTATTTT	CASSRPQTDTQYF